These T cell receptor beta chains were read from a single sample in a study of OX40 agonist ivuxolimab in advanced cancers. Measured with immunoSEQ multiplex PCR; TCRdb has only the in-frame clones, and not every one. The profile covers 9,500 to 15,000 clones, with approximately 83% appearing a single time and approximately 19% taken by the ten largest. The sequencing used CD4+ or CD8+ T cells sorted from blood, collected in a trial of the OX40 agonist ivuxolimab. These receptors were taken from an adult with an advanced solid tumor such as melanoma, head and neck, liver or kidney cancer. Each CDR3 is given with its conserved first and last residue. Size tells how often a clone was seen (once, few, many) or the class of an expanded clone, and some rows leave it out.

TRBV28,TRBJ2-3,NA,CASKHRPHSTDTQYF
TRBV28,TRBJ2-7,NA,CASSPGQSYEQYF
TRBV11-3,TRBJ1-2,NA,CASSLGTAYGYTF
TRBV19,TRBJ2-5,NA,CASSKIGIMDLRETQYF
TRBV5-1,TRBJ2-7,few,CASSLGLAGVSYEQYF
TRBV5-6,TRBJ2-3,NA,CASRPERGHTDTQYF
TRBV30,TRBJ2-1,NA,CAWSSPNNEQFF
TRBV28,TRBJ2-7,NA,CASTRLAHPYEQYF
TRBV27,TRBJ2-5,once,CASTLTGSQETQYF
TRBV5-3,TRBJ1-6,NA,CARSQGSPLHF
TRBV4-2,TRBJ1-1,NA,CASSQDSPEAFF
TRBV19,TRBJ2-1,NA,CASSIFRGGDEQFF
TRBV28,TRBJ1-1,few,CASSLVGRAEAFF
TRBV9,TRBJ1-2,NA,CASSVGTGPYTNYGYTF
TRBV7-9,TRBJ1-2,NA,CASSFPSGLDGYTF
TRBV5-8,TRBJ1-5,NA,CASSSGTGLQYSNQPQHF
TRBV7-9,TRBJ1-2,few,CASSLLREGDGYTF
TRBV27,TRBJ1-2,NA,CASRDGANYGYTF
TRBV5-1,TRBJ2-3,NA,CASVAEPASTDTQYF
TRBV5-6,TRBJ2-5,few,CASSLFMGLETQYF
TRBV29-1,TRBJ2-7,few,CSVAGSAYEQYF
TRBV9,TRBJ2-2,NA,CASSQGANTGELFF
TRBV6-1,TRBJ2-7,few,CASSEALIAGGPLGEQYF
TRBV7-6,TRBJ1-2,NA,CASSPPTGLGYGYTF
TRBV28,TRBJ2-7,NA,CASSPTWTGDEQYF
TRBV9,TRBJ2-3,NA,CASSVDARGTTTDTQYF
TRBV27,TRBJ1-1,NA,CASHTRQDLGNTEAFF
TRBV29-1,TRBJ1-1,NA,CSVPRPIPQGRGTEAFF
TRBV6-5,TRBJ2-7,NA,CASSYAGRSYEQYF
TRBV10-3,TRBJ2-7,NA,CAISEVVLPYEQYF
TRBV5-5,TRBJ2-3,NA,CASSFELWGTDTQYF
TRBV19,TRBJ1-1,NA,CASRGTQMNTEAFF
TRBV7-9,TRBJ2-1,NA,CASSLAGVAGGNEQFF
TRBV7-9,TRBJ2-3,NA,CASSPEGGTDTQYF
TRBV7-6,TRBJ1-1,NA,CASSYGVLAANTEAFF
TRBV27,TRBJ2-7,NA,CASSFGQDYEQYF
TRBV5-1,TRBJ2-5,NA,CASSYGTGGQETQYF
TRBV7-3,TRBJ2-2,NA,CASSLGTGDTGELFF
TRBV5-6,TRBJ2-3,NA,CASSLVEGKDTDTQYF
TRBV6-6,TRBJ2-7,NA,CASSYSGKREQYF
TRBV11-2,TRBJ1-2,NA,CASSSRDRVDGYTF
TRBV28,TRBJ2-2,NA,CASSSIILLAGEANTGELFF
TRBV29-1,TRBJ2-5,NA,CSVDLAGGPQETQYF
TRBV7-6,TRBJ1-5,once,CASSLQGNSNQPQHF
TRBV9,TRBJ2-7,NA,CASSVAGTGGYEQYF
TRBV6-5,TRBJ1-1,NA,CASSPMDRITEAFF
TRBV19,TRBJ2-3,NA,CASTQGRGAPGTQYF
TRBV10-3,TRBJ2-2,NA,CAISESPGLATNTGELFF
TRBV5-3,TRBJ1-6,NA,CARSTWGGDRGNSPLHF
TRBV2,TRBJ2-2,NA,CASSPKRQGILGELFF